A selection of T cell receptor beta chains follows, all from one sample in a study of shared clonotypes between healthy human individuals. Data came from immunoSEQ multiplex PCR; TCRdb stores just in-frame clones and leaves some out. Among millions of clones listed, just over 90% were seen once. Sequencing used naive CD4+ T cells sorted from blood. These receptor sequences come from a man aged 18 to 29 in good health. CDR3s include the opening cysteine and the closing phenylalanine or tryptophan. The D gene is left open where the match is weak. Clone sizes are given selectively: once, few, many, or a class where the clone is expanded.

size,V,D,J,DNA,CDR3
.,TRBV19,.,TRBJ1-3,TGTGCCAGTAGTCCGACGGACAGATACTCTGGAAACACCATATATTTT,CASSPTDRYSGNTIYF
.,TRBV29-1,.,TRBJ2-5,TGCAGCTACGAGGGTAGGGGTCAAGAGACCCAGTACTTC,CSYEGRGQETQYF
.,TRBV6-5,.,TRBJ1-5,TGTGCCAGCAGTTTGGAAGCTGGGAGGCATCAGCCCCAGCATTTT,CASSLEAGRHQPQHF
.,TRBV19,TRBD1,TRBJ1-5,TGTGCCAGTAGTGCGCGACAGGGCAGACAGCCCCAGCATTTT,CASSARQGRQPQHF
once,TRBV5-1,.,TRBJ2-2,TGCGCCAGCAGCTCCAGGGCGGCGGGCACCGGGGAGCTGTTTTTT,CASSSRAAGTGELFF
.,TRBV19,.,TRBJ2-3,TGTGCCAGTAGTAGCCTGGGCCCAAGCACAGATACGCAGTATTTT,CASSSLGPSTDTQYF
.,TRBV2,TRBD1,TRBJ2-1,TGTGCCACTACCAGACAGGGTCGGTACGATGAGCAGTTCTTC,CATTRQGRYDEQFF
.,TRBV7-2,TRBD1,TRBJ2-3,TGTGCCAGCAGCACGACAGGGGCAGATACGCAGTATTTT,CASSTTGADTQYF
.,TRBV19,TRBD1,TRBJ1-2,TGTGCCAGTAGTATCACAGGGGTAGAGGATGGCTACACCTTC,CASSITGVEDGYTF
.,TRBV30,.,TRBJ2-4,TGTGCCTGGAGTGGCCTAGCCAAAAACATTCAGTACTTC,CAWSGLAKNIQYF
.,TRBV7-8,TRBD1,TRBJ2-7,TGTGCCAGCAGCGCTCGACAGGGGGCAGGTATCCACGAGCAGTACTTC,CASSARQGAGIHEQYF
.,TRBV7-9,.,TRBJ2-5,TGTGCCAGCAGCTTAGAGCCGGTACTGGGAGAGACCCAGTACTTC,CASSLEPVLGETQYF
.,TRBV7-9,.,TRBJ1-2,TGTGCCAGCAGCGATCCAAATCCGGCATTCTATGGCTACACCTTC,CASSDPNPAFYGYTF
.,TRBV5-1,TRBD1,TRBJ1-2,TGCGCCAGCGGACCCCGAGACAGGGAGAACTATGGCTACACCTTC,CASGPRDRENYGYTF
.,TRBV7-2,TRBD1,TRBJ1-4,TGTGCCAGCAGCTCACAGGGGGCGGGGGCTGAAAAACTGTTTTTT,CASSSQGAGAEKLFF
.,TRBV5-4,TRBD1,TRBJ1-4,TGTGCCAGCAGCTTTACCGGACAGGGGGCGAGTGAAAAACTGTTTTTT,CASSFTGQGASEKLFF
.,TRBV19,TRBD1,TRBJ1-5,TGTGCCAGTAGTCGGGGACAGGGGGCGAAGGTTGGCAATCAGCCCCAGCATTTT,CASSRGQGAKVGNQPQHF
.,TRBV6-1,.,TRBJ1-1,TGTGCCAGCATGTACAGCTTGGGGAACACTGAAGCTTTCTTT,CASMYSLGNTEAFF
.,TRBV27,.,TRBJ2-7,TGTGCCAGCAGAAAGTCCCCCTGGGGGGAGGTTGGGGAGCAGTACTTC,CASRKSPWGEVGEQYF
.,TRBV2,.,TRBJ2-6,TGTGCGGGCGCGGTAGCTGGGGCCAACGTCCTGACTTTC,CAGAVAGANVLTF
.,TRBV6-6,.,TRBJ2-7,TGTGCCAGCAGGAAAGGGACGGTGAGCTCCTACGAGCAGTACTTC,CASRKGTVSSYEQYF
few,TRBV7-9,TRBD2,TRBJ2-7,TGTGCCAGCAGCCGCGGGGGGGCCTCCTACGAGCAGTACTTC,CASSRGGASYEQYF
once,TRBV5-1,TRBD1,TRBJ2-2,TGCGCCAGCAGCTGGACGAGACAGGGCACAATCAGGAACACCGGGGAGCTGTTTTTT,CASSWTRQGTIRNTGELFF
.,TRBV5-1,TRBD1,TRBJ2-1,TGCGCCAGCAGCTCCGGGACAGGGGGACGTAATGAGCAGTTCTTC,CASSSGTGGRNEQFF
once,TRBV7-2,.,TRBJ1-1,TGTGCCAGCAGCTTAGTTAGTCAGAAGAACACTGAAGCTTTCTTT,CASSLVSQKNTEAFF
.,TRBV6-5,.,TRBJ2-7,TGTGCCAGCAGTGGGGAGTCCTACGAGCAGTACTTC,CASSGESYEQYF
.,TRBV29-1,.,TRBJ1-2,TGCAGCGTTGAAGATCTTAACAGGGCGGGCGGCTACACCTTC,CSVEDLNRAGGYTF
.,TRBV9,TRBD1,TRBJ2-7,TGTGCCAGCAGCCTTGCCGGGACAGGGGCCTACGAGCAGTACTTC,CASSLAGTGAYEQYF
.,TRBV10-1,.,TRBJ2-3,TGCGCCAGCAGTGAGTCTGGGGGGGGCAGAGATACGCAGTATTTT,CASSESGGGRDTQYF
once,TRBV7-6,TRBD2,TRBJ2-1,TGTGCCAGCAGCTACACAGCCGCTAGCGGCAAGGATGAGCAGTTCTTC,CASSYTAASGKDEQFF
.,TRBV6-5,.,TRBJ1-4,TGTGCCAGCAGTTACTCTGTCGGGGTGGGGGAAAAACTGTTTTTT,CASSYSVGVGEKLFF
.,TRBV7-9,TRBD1,TRBJ2-7,TGTGCCAGCAGCTCGACAGGGTCTTCCTACGAGCAGTACTTC,CASSSTGSSYEQYF
once,TRBV29-1,.,TRBJ2-2,TGCAGCGTTTCTCACGGGGCCGGGGAGCTGTTTTTT,CSVSHGAGELFF
.,TRBV7-9,.,TRBJ2-1,TGTGCCAGCAGCTTAGAGGTCTACAATGAGCAGTTCTTC,CASSLEVYNEQFF
.,TRBV5-1,.,TRBJ1-2,TGCGCCAGCAGCTTGGATCGGCAGGTGGTCTATGGCTACACCTTC,CASSLDRQVVYGYTF
.,TRBV6-6,TRBD1,TRBJ1-1,TGTGCCAGCAGTTACGGGGTAAAGCGACAGGGGCGAACTTTCTTT,CASSYGVKRQGRTFF
.,TRBV7-2,TRBD2,TRBJ2-5,TGTGCCAGCAGCCCTTCCTCGGGGGGTGCAGAGACCCAGTACTTC,CASSPSSGGAETQYF
.,TRBV6-5,.,TRBJ1-5,TGTGCCAGCAGTTACGCGGGACAAGGAGCCCAGCATTTT,CASSYAGQGAQHF
.,TRBV7-2,.,TRBJ2-1,TGTGCCAGCAGCTTAGAGCTGACGAGGTATGAGCAGTTCTTC,CASSLELTRYEQFF
.,TRBV29-1,TRBD1,TRBJ2-5,TGCAGCGTTGACCAGGGGGCGCGTCTGGAGCAGTACTTC,CSVDQGARLEQYF
.,TRBV5-5,.,TRBJ2-7,TGTGCCAGCAGCCCGGGGCCCCTCCTGTCCTACGAGCAGTACTTC,CASSPGPLLSYEQYF
.,TRBV14,.,TRBJ2-7,TGTGCCAGCAGCCAGGGTACCTACGAGCAGTACTTC,CASSQGTYEQYF
.,TRBV11-2,.,TRBJ1-3,TGTGCCAGCAGCCATGTCCCTCAGGGTGCTGGAAACACCATATATTTT,CASSHVPQGAGNTIYF
.,TRBV7-9,.,TRBJ1-1,TGTGCCAGCAGCTTCGGGGGGGAAAACACTGAAGCTTTCTTT,CASSFGGENTEAFF
.,TRBV4-3,.,TRBJ2-2,TGCGCCAGCAGGCAAGGCAGGACCACCGGGGAGCTGTTTTTT,CASRQGRTTGELFF
once,TRBV11-2,TRBD1,TRBJ1-2,TGTGCCAGCAGCTCGACAGGGAACTATGGCTACACCTTC,CASSSTGNYGYTF
.,TRBV12-5,.,TRBJ2-7,TGTGCTAGTGGTTTGGTAGTCTGGGAGGGGGCCTACGAGCAGTACTTC,CASGLVVWEGAYEQYF
.,TRBV5-1,TRBD2,TRBJ2-7,TGCGCCAGCAGCCCCAGGCCTACTAGCGGGAGCTACTACGAGCAGTACTTC,CASSPRPTSGSYYEQYF
few,TRBV19,TRBD1,TRBJ1-6,TGTGCCAGTAGTCCGACAGGGGCGAATAATTCACCCCTCCACTTT,CASSPTGANNSPLHF
.,TRBV6-4,TRBD1,TRBJ1-6,TGTGCCAGCAGCCCGGGACAGGGAGTTTCACCCCTCCACTTT,CASSPGQGVSPLHF